This entry describes one T cell receptor (beta chain). CDR1 and CDR2 from the germline V gene are SGHKS and YYEKEE (reference sequence). Unmatched junction bases numbered 18, after V lost 3 bases and J lost 6 bases. The CDR3 is made up of 18 amino acids. This specimen comes from a study of cytomegalovirus exposure and HLA in healthy donors. The PCR made use of 60 Vbeta and 13 Jbeta primers. The data were produced by immunoSEQ multiplex PCR, yet TCRdb's version contains in-frame clones alone and is incomplete. Among fewer than 200,000 clones, about 81% were seen once, and the ten largest hold about 1.9%.

The gene calls are TRBV5-5 and TRBJ2-7; 10 nucleotides align to TRBD1. Sequenced: PBMCs. The TCR originated in a young woman in good health and CMV-seronegative. CDR3 sequence reads: CASSYYTETGGARVEQYF. CDR3 coding DNA: TGTGCCAGCAGCTACTACACTGAGACAGGGGGCGCGCGGGTCGAGCAGTACTTC. Using reference TRBV5-5 and TRBJ2-7 for the parts outside the CDR3, the full variable domain is DAGVTQSPTHLIKTRGQQVTLRCSPISGHKSVSWYQQVLGQGPQFIFQYYEKEERGRGNFPDRFSARQFPNYSSELNVNALLLGDSALYLCASSYYTETGGARVEQYFGPGTRLTVT.